This TCR beta chain was identified during a study of cytomegalovirus exposure and HLA in healthy donors. Study summary: From HLA-typed donors, an early data release held tens of millions of unique TCRs.

Remarks on this clone: The antigen is not known.

Findings and limits, study-wide: According to a later analysis, donors in an Asian-associated ancestry cluster reportedly had fewer N-insertions than the roughly 660-donor mean. As was reported, the classifier diagnosed cytomegalovirus status with high specificity and sensitivity. A missense DCLRE1C variant was associated with V- and J-gene trimming of TCR beta chains in a later analysis, and an independent cohort replicated the association.

CDR1 and CDR2 (germline): MGHRA, YSYEKL. V gave up 4 bases and J gave up 6 bases; unmatched junction bases: 5. CDR3 length: 14 residues. This PCR relied on a set of 60 Vbeta primers and 13 Jbeta primers. Only in-frame clones appear in the TCRdb table, and some are missing; sequencing was by immunoSEQ multiplex PCR. The sample has around 150,000 clones, approximately 75% seen once. The rearrangement links TRBV4-1 to TRBJ1-2; 10 bases align to TRBD1. Material for sequencing was PBMCs. The clonotype was recovered from a woman aged 18-29 years in good health and CMV-seronegative. The CDR3 nucleotides are TGCGCCAGCAGCCCGGGACAGGGGATGCATGGCTACACCTTC. Its protein is CASSPGQGMHGYTF.